Following are 18 T cell receptor beta chains from one sample sequenced in a study of blood T cells in healthy people across ages. With a J-beta primer mix and a sample-barcoded 5' primer, a second PCR ran about 7 to 12 cycles. TCRdb recomputed calls from the 5' RACE reads with MiXCR, one row per CDR3 protein. Of 910,000 or so distinct CDR3 sequences in the sample, roughly 51% were seen once. Sequencing was done on a sample of blood. All receptors come from a woman aged 60 to 75 in good health.

This clonotype was seen a handful of times. V gene TRBV5-6 combines with J gene TRBJ2-2; TRBD1 matches at 7 bases. The CDR3 contains 15 residues. CDR1 SGHDT and CDR2 YYEEEE come from the germline V gene. The V and J ends lost 0 bases and 4 bases, in that order; junction bases with no gene match: 3. CDR3 region: CASSLGQGGTGELFF. The CDR3 nucleotides read TGTGCCAGCAGCTTGGGACAGGGCGGCACCGGGGAGCTGTTTTTT. Variable domain in full (rest from reference TRBV5-6 and TRBJ2-2): DAGVTQSPTHLIKTRGQQVTLRCSPKSGHDTVSWYQQALGQGPQFIFQYYEEEERQRGNFPDRFSGHQFPNYSSELNVNALLLGDSALYLCASSLGQGGTGELFFGEGSRLTVL.

In this sample, this clonotype turned up many times. J is TRBJ2-7 and V is TRBV12-3 or TRBV12-4, with D tentatively TRBD2 (6 bases). Trimming stripped 7 bases from V and 3 bases from J, with 16 bases between. The CDR3 contains 14 residues. In DNA, the CDR3 is TGTGCCAGCAAACTCCGGGAGACGGACTACGAGCAGTACTTC. Translation: CASKLRETDYEQYF.

The V and J genes are TRBV21-1 and TRBJ2-7. TRBV21-1 has pseudogene status. The CDR3 runs to 15 residues. This chain's CDR3 is CASSKFSAEPYEQYF. The CDR3 bases are TGTGCCAGCAGCAAATTTTCGGCAGAACCTTACGAGCAGTACTTC.

Remarks on this clonotype: A clone one base away is much larger, so this may be a read error. The V call is TRBV20-1, the J call TRBJ2-4; 10 bases map to TRBD2. Near its end, the DNA agrees better with TRBJ2-5, so the J call may be wrong. Germline V gene sequence: CDR1 DFQATT, CDR2 SNEGSKA (reference sequence). This CDR3 is 15 amino acids long. CDR3 nucleotide sequence: TGCAGTGCATCATCAGCGGGAGGGCCGGTTGAGACCCAGTACTTC. This encodes CSASSAGGPVETQYF.

As DNA, the CDR3 is TGTGCCAGCAGCGTAGCGGGGACAGGGGGCGAGACCCAGTACTTC. The encoded protein is CASSVAGTGGETQYF. The gene calls are TRBV9 and TRBJ2-7; 12 bases fit TRBD1. The J call is uncertain, as TRBJ2-5 better fits the DNA end. The CDR3 covers 15 residues. Looked up from germline, CDR1 is SGDLS and CDR2 is YYNGEE.

This clonotype was seen more than once but under ten times. The CDR3 DNA is TGTGCCAGCAGCCAAGAGCACGTTCCTAGCACAGATACGCAGTATTTT. It codes for CASSQEHVPSTDTQYF. The genes are TRBV4-2 and TRBJ2-3; D call uncertain. From germline, CDR1 is LGHNA and CDR2 YNFKEQ. The CDR3 covers 16 residues. V was pared by 0 bases and J by 0 bases, with 10 bases between.

The rearrangement uses TRBV2 and TRBJ1-4; D unclear. The CDR3 totals 14 residues. CDR1 and CDR2 (germline): SNHLY, FYNNEI. V lost 5 bases, J lost 7 bases, and 14 bases lay in between. The CDR3 spells CASSLPYRGEKLFF. CDR3 bases: TGTGCCAGCAGTTTACCCTACCGTGGTGAAAAACTGTTTTTT.

This clonotype was seen more than once but under ten times. This rearrangement joins TRBV9 to TRBJ2-6; no clear D. Germline V gene data show CDR1 as SGDLS and CDR2 as YYNGEE. The CDR3 is 18 residues long. V was clipped by 4 bases and J by 0 bases, with 17 bases between them. In DNA form, the CDR3 reads TGTGCCAGCAGCCCCCGGCCTGACTCGTACTCTGGGGCCAACGTCCTGACTTTC. Translated: CASSPRPDSYSGANVLTF.

Ten or more counts support this clonotype. This chain uses TRBV4-2 with TRBJ2-5, with D possibly matching TRBD2 (5 bases). Germline V lookup: CDR1 LGHNA, CDR2 YNFKEQ. The ends were cut back, 3 bases at V and 5 bases at J, with 16 bases in the middle. This CDR3 spans 15 amino acids. Here the CDR3 DNA reads TGTGCCAGCAGCCAGGGTGTGGGAGTTGGGGAGACCCAGTACTTC. This sequence encodes CASSQGVGVGETQYF.

V gene TRBV9 combines with J gene TRBJ1-1; D ambiguous. V shed 1 base and J shed 7 bases, with 17 bases lying between them. Germline V gene lookup returns CDR1 SGDLS and CDR2 YYNGEE. This CDR3 has 15 residues. The CDR3 DNA follows: TGTGCCAGCAGCGTACCCGCCGACAAATACGGTGAAGCTTTCTTT. Its protein is CASSVPADKYGEAFF.

This sequence joins TRBV12-3 or TRBV12-4 and TRBJ2-3, with D perhaps matching TRBD2 (5 bases). V dropped 1 base and J dropped 3 bases, with 11 bases sitting between them. The CDR3 extends over 15 amino acids. CDR3: CASSLESGVTDTQYF. In DNA, the CDR3 is TGTGCCAGCAGTTTAGAAAGCGGTGTGACAGATACGCAGTATTTT.

This clonotype was detected ten times or more. DNA of the CDR3: TGCAGCGTTGAAGTGAGCCTCTACGAGCAGTACTTC. As protein: CSVEVSLYEQYF. This chain uses TRBV29-1 with TRBJ2-7; D is unclear. The CDR3 consists of 12 residues. CDR1 and CDR2 from the germline V gene are SQVTM and ANQGSEA. Between the trimmed V and J ends, which lost 1 base and 3 bases, there was a span of 7 bases.

This clonotype was observed once. The V gene is TRBV28, the J gene TRBJ2-4; possibly TRBD2 for D (6 bases). Germline CDR1 and CDR2: MDHEN and SYDVKM. The CDR3 sequence is 13 residues long. Trimming stripped 5 bases from V and 4 bases from J, with 9 bases between. In DNA form, the CDR3 reads TGTGCCAGCAGTAATGGGGGGAAAAACATTCAGTACTTC. This gives the protein CASSNGGKNIQYF.

This rearrangement joins TRBV12-3 or TRBV12-4 to TRBJ2-5; D possibly corresponds to TRBD2 (5 bases). CDR3 length equals 13 residues. V shed 2 bases and J shed 4 bases, with 8 bases lying between them. The chain's CDR3 is CASSLTGLETQYF. In DNA form, the CDR3 reads TGTGCCAGCAGTTTAACGGGGTTAGAGACCCAGTACTTC.

This clonotype has just a few counts. This chain uses TRBV29-1 with TRBJ2-5; D unclear. Germline-derived CDR1 and CDR2 are SQVTM and ANQGSEA. V gave up 4 bases and J gave up 4 bases, with 13 bases separating them. This CDR3 region has 13 residues. The CDR3 region has the DNA TGCAGCGTTGTAGGGATGGGTCCAGAGACCCAGTACTTC. Translated, it gives CSVVGMGPETQYF.

In its sample, this clonotype was seen a few times. CDR3 amino acids: CSVARGDAAYGYTF. CDR3 nucleotides: TGCAGCGTTGCCCGGGGGGACGCCGCCTATGGCTACACCTTC. The genes are TRBV29-1 and TRBJ1-2, with D maybe TRBD1 (5 bases). The V gene's germline CDR1 is SQVTM and CDR2 ANQGSEA. CDR3 size: 14 residues. The V end was cut by 4 bases, the J end by 4 bases, with 16 bases between.

The chain recombines TRBV7-3 with TRBJ2-1, with a possible D match to TRBD1 (5 bases). Trimming removed 2 bases from V and 1 base from J, with 15 bases in between. This CDR3 has 17 residues. Per germline, CDR1 SGHTA and CDR2 FQGTGA. The CDR3 is CASSLVGPPDSYNEQFF. The CDR3 DNA is TGTGCCAGCAGCTTAGTGGGGCCCCCTGATTCCTACAATGAGCAGTTCTTC.

In this sample, this clonotype turned up a few times. The J gene is TRBJ2-3, the V gene TRBV5-4; D may be TRBD1 (5 bases). This CDR3 region has 16 residues. Germline CDR1 and CDR2: SGHNT and YYREEE (reference sequence). Trimming stripped 0 bases from V and 6 bases from J, with 17 bases between. CDR3 coding DNA: TGTGCCAGCAGCTTGGGAAATAGTGGACCAGGGGATACGCAGTATTTT. Translation: CASSLGNSGPGDTQYF.